These 6 T cell receptor beta chains originate from one sample sequenced in a study of radiation and T cells in renal cell carcinoma. The table came from immunoSEQ multiplex PCR; TCRdb's copy has only in-frame clones and leaves some out. Here the sample spans 150,000 or so clones, approximately 90% being singletons. Time point indicated: blood 2 weeks post-SBRT. Regarding treatment: 15 Gy SBRT to primary tumor, nephrectomy 4 weeks later. The sample consisted of blood, taken from a patient whose treatment included radiotherapy and nephrectomy. All receptors come from a woman aged 50 to 60 with renal cell carcinoma.

This clone was seen a single time. The chain is built from TRBV4-2 and TRBJ1-2; D gene ambiguous. CDR3 size: 12 residues. Trimming shortened V by 0 bases and J by 6 bases, and 5 bases separated the two germline ends. Germline CDR1 LGHNA, CDR2 YNFKEQ. CDR3 residues: CASSQEGDGYTF. The CDR3 region has the DNA TGTGCCAGCAGCCAAGAAGGAGATGGCTACACCTTC.

J is TRBJ1-2 and V is TRBV5-8, with 11 nucleotides matching TRBD1. From germline, CDR1 is SGHTS and CDR2 YDEGEE. The CDR3 sequence is 14 residues long. With V trimmed by 3 bases and J by 7 bases, 5 bases remained unmatched. The CDR3 loop reads CASSSRDRGFGYTF. The CDR3 region has the DNA TGTGCCAGCAGCTCCCGGGACAGGGGGTTTGGCTACACCTTC.

J is TRBJ2-5 and V is TRBV9; 9 bases fit TRBD2. V trimming: 4 bases; J trimming: 6 bases; junction bases outside the gene matches: 10. CDR1 and CDR2 (germline): SGDLS, YYNGEE. The CDR3 runs 15 residues. The CDR3 DNA reads TGTGCCAGCAGCTCACGCGGGGGGGGCCTGCAGACCCAGTACTTC. It translates to CASSSRGGGLQTQYF. Supplemented by reference TRBV9 and TRBJ2-5, the full variable domain reads DSGVTQTPKHLITATGQRVTLRCSPRSGDLSVYWYQQSLDQGLQFLIQYYNGEERAKGNILERFSAQQFPDLHSELNLSSLELGDSALYFCASSSRGGGLQTQYFGPGTRLLVL.

V is TRBV9 and J is TRBJ1-4, with TRBD1 matching over 7 bases. CDR3 length: 14 amino acids. Germline CDR1 and CDR2: SGDLS and YYNGEE. J gave up 7 bases and V 3 bases, and 6 bases lay outside the gene matches. The CDR3 nucleotides read TGTGCCAGCAGCGCGATCGCAGGGGGTGAAAAACTGTTTTTT. It yields the protein CASSAIAGGEKLFF.

Concerning this clone: A read error may produce the germline difference seen at one junction end. The chain recombines TRBV7-7 with TRBJ2-1; TRBD2 agrees at 11 bases. The CDR3 spans 16 residues. The germline V gene has CDR1 SSHAT and CDR2 FNYEAQ (reference sequence). The CDR3 sequence is CASSPITSGGYNEQFF. The CDR3 DNA sequence: TGTGCTAGCAGCCCAATTACTAGCGGGGGATACAATGAGCAGTTCTTC.

V and J are TRBV14 and TRBJ2-3, with D possibly matching TRBD2 (5 bases). The germline V gene has CDR1 SGHDN and CDR2 FVKESK. This CDR3 comprises 17 residues. Trimming took off 0 bases at V and 5 bases at J, with 18 bases between the two ends. CDR3 region: CASSQDRTPTFQDTQYF. CDR3 DNA sequence: TGTGCCAGCAGCCAAGATAGGACTCCAACGTTTCAAGATACGCAGTATTTT.